The sequence of this T cell receptor beta chain was determined in a study of T cells in localized non-small cell lung cancer. The length of the CDR3 is 18 residues. Germline V gene sequence: CDR1 MGHRA, CDR2 YSYEKL. Trimming took off 2 bases at V and 0 bases at J, with 14 bases between the two ends. In its sample, this clone was seen a few times. What it binds is not known. Whole-study results and caveats: When the top 100 tumor clones were examined, a median approximately 59 of them also appeared in the adjacent lung, which was paired and uninvolved. Of the tissues analyzed, uninvolved adjacent lung showed maximal T cell clonality, greater than tumor.

Sequencing was performed with immunoSEQ multiplex PCR; in TCRdb, only in-frame clones are kept and a portion is missing. Among fewer than 100,000 clones listed, roughly 89% were seen once. Sequences were derived from peripheral blood, sampled before any cancer treatment. V is TRBV4-1 and J is TRBJ2-6; D perhaps matches TRBD2 (5 bases). The sequence derives from a man between 40 and 70 years old with stage I squamous cell lung carcinoma. The CDR3 here is CASSQREGSLSGANVLTF. CDR3 nucleotide sequence: TGCGCCAGCAGCCAAAGAGAGGGATCCCTCTCTGGGGCCAACGTCCTGACTTTC.